Following are 22 T cell receptor beta chains from one sample sequenced in a study of T cell responses to AZD1222 COVID-19 vaccine. Generated by immunoSEQ multiplex PCR, the TCRdb table keeps only in-frame clones and is missing some. Among some 190,000 clones listed, 85% to 90% were seen once. Sequencing used peripheral blood, obtained on day 0 of AZD1222 vaccination. The receptors were sampled from an adult in good health.

The chain links TRBV5-1 to TRBJ2-7; maybe TRBD1 (6 bases). Germline V gene sequence: CDR1 SGHRS, CDR2 YFSETQ. The CDR3 loop spans 14 amino acids. V lost 0 bases and J 2 bases, leaving 9 bases between the germline ends. The CDR3 DNA follows: TGCGCCAGCAGCTTGGTCAGGGACACCTACGAGCAGTACTTC. It encodes CASSLVRDTYEQYF.

The chain uses TRBV2 and TRBJ2-2, with 7 bases fitting TRBD1. Germline CDR1 and CDR2: SNHLY and FYNNEI. The J segment lost 1 base and the V segment lost 6 bases, leaving 5 bases of the junction unmatched. CDR3 length: 15 residues. The CDR3 DNA is TGTGCCAGCAGGGGAACAGGGGTGAACACCGGGGAGCTGTTTTTT. Amino acid sequence: CASRGTGVNTGELFF.

The genes are TRBV6-5 and TRBJ2-2; D might be TRBD2 (6 bases). Germline V gives CDR1 MNHEY, CDR2 SVGAGI. This CDR3 has 14 amino acids. Deletions cut 9 bases from V and 6 bases from J, with 17 bases between. CDR3 coding DNA: TGTGCCAGTTTGGCGGGACTTGGGGCCGGGGAGCTGTTTTTT. Translated: CASLAGLGAGELFF.

The chain has TRBV27 and TRBJ1-1; no definite D call. Germline V CDR1 and CDR2: MNHEY, SMNVEV (reference sequence). The CDR3 consists of 14 residues. With 6 bases removed from V and 0 bases from J, the gap between germline ends came to 11 bases. CDR3 sequence (DNA): TGTGCCAGCAGCTGGCAGGATATGAACACTGAAGCTTTCTTT. Protein: CASSWQDMNTEAFF.

This clone was seen just once. The gene calls are TRBV19 and TRBJ1-6, with 7 nucleotides matching TRBD1. Germline assignment: CDR1 LNHDA and CDR2 SQIVND (reference sequence). The CDR3 covers 15 residues. The trim removed 10 bases at V and 7 bases at J, leaving 13 bases unmatched. This CDR3 reads CATNSGGTVNSPLHF. CDR3 in DNA: TGTGCCACCAACAGCGGGGGGACAGTGAATTCACCCCTCCACTTT. The full variable domain, completed using reference TRBV19 and TRBJ1-6, is DGGITQSPKYLFRKEGQNVTLSCEQNLNHDAMYWYRQDPGQGLRLIYYSQIVNDFQKGDIAEGYSVSREKKESFPLTVTSAQKNPTAFYLCATNSGGTVNSPLHFGNGTRLTVT.

V usage is TRBV5-1 and J usage is TRBJ1-1; 7 bases map to TRBD1. CDR1 and CDR2 (germline): SGHRS, YFSETQ. The trim removed 4 bases at V and 0 bases at J, leaving 3 bases unmatched. The CDR3 covers 14 residues. CDR3 protein: CASSAGTVNTEAFF. In nucleotides, the CDR3 is TGCGCCAGCAGCGCCGGGACAGTGAACACTGAAGCTTTCTTT.

This clone appeared a few times. The chain employs TRBV2 and TRBJ2-7; 8 bases map to TRBD1. V lost 6 bases, J lost 4 bases, and 14 bases stayed unmatched. Germline V gives CDR1 SNHLY, CDR2 FYNNEI. This CDR3 has 16 amino acids. The CDR3 region is CASSGQGVGGRYEQYF. CDR3 in DNA: TGTGCCAGCAGCGGACAGGGAGTAGGGGGCAGATACGAGCAGTACTTC.

The rearrangement joins TRBV19 to TRBJ1-5, with 7 nucleotides matching TRBD1. Losses at the gene ends were 4 bases for V and 2 bases for J; bases not matched to a gene: 8. CDR1 and CDR2 from the germline V gene are LNHDA and SQIVND (reference sequence). The CDR3 runs to 16 residues. The CDR3 is CASSKTTGDGNQPQHF. The CDR3 DNA is TGTGCCAGTAGTAAAACAACAGGGGACGGCAATCAGCCCCAGCATTTT.

The chain combines TRBV28 with TRBJ1-6; D is perhaps TRBD1 (6 bases). The CDR3 has 15 amino acids. Germline V gives CDR1 MDHEN, CDR2 SYDVKM. The V gene lost 4 bases and the J gene lost 10 bases, with 17 bases spanning the gap. The CDR3: CASSWGTGIGSPLHF. DNA of the CDR3: TGTGCCAGCAGTTGGGGAACAGGGATAGGATCACCCCTCCACTTT.

The rearrangement joins TRBV3-1 (or the pseudogene TRBV3-2) to TRBJ1-2; no clear D gene. The germline gives CDR1 LGHDT, CDR2 YNNKEL (reference sequence). This CDR3 contains 11 residues. The germline V and J ends were trimmed by 4 bases and 6 bases, with 6 bases remaining between them. The CDR3 DNA is TGTGCCAGCAGCCGCCAACATGGCTACACCTTC. Its translation: CASSRQHGYTF.

The rearrangement joins TRBV27 to TRBJ1-1, with a weak D call TRBD1 (6 bases). Germline V CDR1 and CDR2: MNHEY, SMNVEV (reference sequence). The CDR3 totals 12 residues. The V end was cut by 4 bases, the J end by 11 bases, with 14 bases between. Here the CDR3 reads CASSWGRGFAFF. DNA for the CDR3: TGTGCCAGCAGTTGGGGCAGGGGTTTTGCTTTCTTT.

V usage is TRBV5-3 and J usage is TRBJ2-5; 10 bases are shared with TRBD1. TRBV5-3 is classed as an ORF, of uncertain function. Unmatched junction bases numbered 9, after V lost 5 bases and J lost 2 bases. The CDR3 spans 16 residues. CDR3 region: CARRERQGADQETQYF. CDR3 bases: TGTGCCAGAAGAGAGCGACAGGGGGCTGATCAAGAGACCCAGTACTTC.

The chain couples TRBV4-2 to TRBJ1-1; no definite D call. Trimming shortened V by 0 bases and J by 4 bases, and 6 bases separated the two germline ends. The CDR3 consists of 13 residues. In germline, CDR1 is LGHNA, CDR2 YNFKEQ. DNA of the CDR3: TGTGCCAGCAGCCAAGACCGGTTCACTGAAGCTTTCTTT. Translated: CASSQDRFTEAFF.

The chain links TRBV12-3 or TRBV12-4 to TRBJ1-6; D not certain. V was shortened by 3 bases and J by 7 bases, with 7 bases between the two germline ends. The CDR3 sequence is 13 residues long. The chain's CDR3 is CASSLAGNSPLHF. The CDR3, as DNA: TGTGCCAGCAGTTTGGCTGGAAATTCACCCCTCCACTTT.

The chain uses TRBV25-1 and TRBJ1-6, with 10 bases aligning to TRBD1. This CDR3 has 15 amino acids. The germline gives CDR1 MGHDK, CDR2 SYGVNS. The V gene end was trimmed by 6 bases and the J gene end by 5 bases; junction bases not matched to a gene: 4. CDR3: CASSKGQGNNSPLHF. CDR3 nucleotide sequence: TGTGCCAGCAGCAAGGGACAGGGGAATAATTCACCCCTCCACTTT.

CDR3 sequence: CASSSKVRRNTEAFF. CDR3 DNA sequence: TGTGCCAGCAGTTCTAAGGTTAGGAGGAACACTGAAGCTTTCTTT. The chain employs TRBV6-5 and TRBJ1-1; D not resolved. This CDR3 comprises 15 residues. V gave up 4 bases and J gave up 1 base, with 13 bases separating them. Germline CDR1 reads MNHEY; CDR2 reads SVGAGI.

The genes are TRBV11-3 and TRBJ2-1; 12 bases fit TRBD2. Germline trimming cut 4 bases from V and 10 bases from J; bases unmatched to any gene: 11. The CDR3 sequence is 16 residues long. Germline V gene data show CDR1 as SGHNT and CDR2 as YENEEA. Here the CDR3 DNA reads TGTGCCAGCAGCTCGTGGACTAGCGGGGCGATAGTAGAGCAGTTCTTC. It encodes CASSSWTSGAIVEQFF.

The chain uses TRBV7-9 and TRBJ1-4, with 7 bases matching TRBD1. The V segment lost 4 bases and the J segment 3 bases; nucleotides outside the gene matches: 8. The CDR3 contains 16 residues. Germline V CDR1 and CDR2: SEHNR, FQNEAQ (reference sequence). CDR3 bases: TGTGCCAGCAGCTCCCCGGGAGGGACAGCTAATGAAAAACTGTTTTTT. This codes for CASSSPGGTANEKLFF.

This chain uses TRBV10-3 with TRBJ2-2; D is uncertain. V was cut by 2 bases and J by 6 bases, with 13 bases left in between. The CDR3 loop spans 15 amino acids. In germline, CDR1 is ENHRY, CDR2 SYGVKD. CDR3 DNA: TGTGCCATCAGTGAGCCGAACCTTTCCCCCGGGGAGCTGTTTTTT. As protein: CAISEPNLSPGELFF.

The gene calls are TRBV18 and TRBJ2-5; D uncertain. The CDR3 has 14 residues. CDR1 is KGHSH and CDR2 is LQKENI in the germline V gene. Trimming took off 3 bases at V and 5 bases at J, with 13 bases between the two ends. Here the CDR3 DNA reads TGTGCCAGCTCACCGAGAAGGTCTGGGGAGACCCAGTACTTC. Translation: CASSPRRSGETQYF.

This sequence joins TRBV18 and TRBJ2-3; TRBD1 matches at 9 bases. J lost 5 bases, V lost 3 bases, and 3 bases had no gene match. The germline gives CDR1 KGHSH, CDR2 LQKENI. The CDR3 totals 14 residues. This chain's CDR3 is CASSPGQGLDTQYF. In nucleotides, the CDR3 is TGTGCCAGCTCACCGGGACAGGGTTTAGATACGCAGTATTTT.

This chain joins TRBV11-2 and TRBJ1-4; D unresolved. The germline V gene encodes CDR1 SGHAT and CDR2 FQNNGV. V lost 1 base and J lost 4, with 13 bases in between. The CDR3 spans 16 residues. The CDR3 sequence is CASSLVAGPLNEKLFF. The DNA for the CDR3 is TGTGCCAGCAGCTTAGTCGCAGGTCCCCTTAATGAAAAACTGTTTTTT.